One and the same sample provided the 30 T cell receptor beta chains below, sequenced in a study of cytomegalovirus exposure and HLA in healthy donors. Both 60 Vbeta primers and 13 Jbeta primers went into the PCR. Using immunoSEQ multiplex PCR, the repertoire was profiled, and TCRdb retains in-frame clones only, with some absent. Of 120,000 or so clones listed, roughly four fifths are singletons. Sequenced sample: PBMCs. These receptors were taken from a woman aged 50 to 60 in good health and CMV-seropositive.

This sequence joins TRBV30 and TRBJ2-3; tentatively, D is TRBD2 (6 bases). V was cut by 1 base and J by 9 bases, with 23 bases left in between. Germline assignment: CDR1 GTSNPN and CDR2 SVGIG (reference sequence). The CDR3 sequence is 16 residues long. The CDR3 region is CAWSGGAGPFRWTQYF. The CDR3 DNA follows: TGTGCCTGGAGTGGGGGAGCGGGCCCCTTCCGGTGGACGCAGTATTTT.

The CDR3 DNA follows: TGTGCCAGCAGCTTGGCCGGGACAGTAAGCTCCTACGAGCAGTACTTC. It encodes CASSLAGTVSSYEQYF. The chain links TRBV5-4 to TRBJ2-7; TRBD1 matches at 7 bases. CDR3 length: 16 amino acids. Germline CDR1 and CDR2: SGHNT and YYREEE (reference sequence). V shed 0 bases, J shed 0 bases, and the junction held 6 bases outside the gene matches. The full variable domain, rest sourced from reference TRBV5-4 and TRBJ2-7, is ETGVTQSPTHLIKTRGQQVTLRCSSQSGHNTVSWYQQALGQGPQFIFQYYREEENGRGNFPPRFSGLQFPNYSSELNVNALELDDSALYLCASSLAGTVSSYEQYFGPGTRLTVT.

The V call is TRBV14, the J call TRBJ2-3; 9 bases agree with TRBD2. This CDR3 has 16 amino acids. Per the germline V gene, CDR1 is SGHDN and CDR2 is FVKESK. The V gene end was trimmed by 3 bases and the J gene end by 5 bases; junction bases not matched to a gene: 9. The CDR3 is CASSQEQRGAEDTQYF. CDR3 bases: TGTGCCAGCAGCCAGGAACAGCGGGGGGCGGAAGATACGCAGTATTTT.

The chain combines TRBV11-3 with TRBJ2-1; 7 positions agree with TRBD2. V shed 0 bases, J shed 3 bases, and the junction held 5 bases outside the gene matches. CDR1 is SGHNT, CDR2 YENEEA, per germline. This CDR3 is built from 16 residues. CDR3 sequence (DNA): TGTGCCAGCAGCTTAGAGTTGGGGGGGGGCTACAATGAGCAGTTCTTC. Residues: CASSLELGGGYNEQFF.

The chain links TRBV5-1 to TRBJ2-3; D unclear. Trimming cost V 7 bases and J 0 bases, with 9 bases left between them. The CDR3 runs 13 residues. Germline V gene sequence: CDR1 SGHRS, CDR2 YFSETQ. As DNA, the CDR3 is TGCGCCAGCCATGCCAGAAGCACAGATACGCAGTATTTT. Its translation is CASHARSTDTQYF.

There are a few counts of this clone. The chain has TRBV19 and TRBJ1-2; 8 bases fit TRBD1. This CDR3 spans 13 amino acids. Germline V CDR1 and CDR2: LNHDA, SQIVND (reference sequence). The V gene end was trimmed by 6 bases and the J gene end by 4 bases; junction bases not matched to a gene: 4. This CDR3 reads CASRVTGVYGYTF. The CDR3, as DNA: TGTGCCAGTAGGGTGACAGGGGTCTATGGCTACACCTTC.

The gene calls are TRBV6-1 and TRBJ2-5; TRBD2 matches at 9 bases. The CDR3 loop spans 15 amino acids. Germline trimming cut 6 bases from V and 7 bases from J; bases unmatched to any gene: 12. The germline V gene has CDR1 MNHNS and CDR2 SASEGT. This chain's CDR3 is CASRPVASGVVTQYF. The CDR3 DNA reads TGTGCCAGCAGGCCCGTGGCTAGCGGGGTAGTGACCCAGTACTTC.

V gene TRBV5-6 combines with J gene TRBJ2-3, with 7 bases aligning to TRBD2. There are 11 residues in the CDR3. Looked up from germline, CDR1 is SGHDT and CDR2 is YYEEEE. J lost 8 bases, V lost 4 bases, and 1 base had no gene match. Here the CDR3 reads CASSRGGTQYF. The CDR3 coding sequence is TGTGCCAGCAGCCGCGGGGGTACGCAGTATTTT.

The chain carries TRBV5-1 and TRBJ2-7; 11 bases map to TRBD1. V shed 7 bases and J 5 bases; nucleotides not matched to a gene: 8. Germline CDR1 SGHRS, CDR2 YFSETQ. The CDR3 runs 14 residues. The chain's CDR3 is CASFAGQGVHEQYF. CDR3 in DNA: TGCGCCAGCTTCGCGGGACAGGGGGTCCACGAGCAGTACTTC.

V is TRBV18 and J is TRBJ1-5, with a tentative D call TRBD1 (6 bases). The germline gives CDR1 KGHSH, CDR2 LQKENI. The CDR3 sequence is 17 residues long. The V and J ends lost 4 bases and 2 bases respectively, with 18 bases between them. CDR3 DNA: TGTGCCAGCTCACTAATTCCACAGGGAGGGGGCAATCAGCCCCAGCATTTT. It encodes CASSLIPQGGGNQPQHF.

The table lists this clone with a few counts. The chain employs TRBV4-1 and TRBJ1-4; D might be TRBD1 (6 bases). Deletions cut 4 bases from V and 8 bases from J, with 11 bases between. The CDR3 is 13 residues long. Germline values: CDR1 MGHRA, CDR2 YSYEKL. In DNA, the CDR3 is TGCGCCAGCAGCCGGCCGGGGGGCGAAAAACTGTTTTTT. Translation gives CASSRPGGEKLFF.

The chain has TRBV6-1 and TRBJ2-7, with 9 bases lining up with TRBD1. This CDR3 is 12 amino acids long. V was pared by 5 bases and J by 6 bases, with 2 bases of the junction left unmatched. In germline, CDR1 is MNHNS, CDR2 SASEGT. CDR3 residues: CASSQDRGEQYF. The CDR3 bases are TGTGCCAGCAGTCAGGACAGGGGCGAGCAGTACTTC.

As to this clone: The sample contains more than one DNA sequence encoding this CDR3. V gene TRBV30 combines with J gene TRBJ1-5; D is perhaps TRBD1 (5 bases). From germline, CDR1 is GTSNPN and CDR2 SVGIG (reference sequence). The V end lost 4 bases, the J end lost 4 bases, and 14 bases lay between the germline ends. This CDR3 has 14 residues. CDR3 residues: CAWTTGWGNQPQHF. In DNA, the CDR3 is TGTGCCTGGACTACAGGTTGGGGTAATCAGCCCCAGCATTTT. The full variable domain, with the rest looked up from reference TRBV30 and TRBJ1-5, is SQTIHQWPATLVQPVGSPLSLECTVEGTSNPNLYWYRQAAGRGLQLLFYSVGIGQISSEVPQNLSASRPQDRQFILSSKKLLLSDSGFYLCAWTTGWGNQPQHFGDGTRLSIL.

The chain has TRBV7-2 and TRBJ2-1; 8 positions agree with TRBD1. J was trimmed by 4 bases and V by 2 bases; bases with no gene match: 7. CDR3 length: 16 amino acids. Germline values: CDR1 SGHTA, CDR2 FQGNSA. CDR3 region: CASSLTGGLRYNEQFF. DNA for the CDR3: TGTGCCAGCAGCTTAACAGGGGGTCTACGGTACAATGAGCAGTTCTTC.

V is TRBV19 and J is TRBJ1-5; 10 bases map to TRBD1. With 5 bases clipped from V and 3 bases from J, the junction kept 7 bases outside the gene matches. Germline-derived CDR1 and CDR2 are LNHDA and SQIVND (reference sequence). The CDR3 has 16 amino acids. The CDR3 loop reads CASSPRGQGPNQPQHF. CDR3 sequence (DNA): TGTGCCAGTAGTCCAAGGGGACAGGGGCCCAATCAGCCCCAGCATTTT.

The V and J genes are TRBV5-1 and TRBJ2-2, with no clear D. Germline lookup yields CDR1 SGHRS and CDR2 YFSETQ. The CDR3 is made up of 12 amino acids. With 7 bases removed from V and 7 bases from J, the gap between germline ends came to 11 bases. The CDR3 loop is CASSSGFGELFF. The CDR3 DNA is TGCGCCAGCTCGTCGGGTTTCGGGGAGCTGTTTTTT.

This chain uses TRBV25-1 with TRBJ1-2; D gene uncertain. Trimming cost V 5 bases and J 6 bases, with 19 bases left between them. The CDR3 has 15 residues. Germline CDR1 and CDR2: MGHDK and SYGVNS. The CDR3 DNA reads TGTGCCAGCAGTACCGGCGGACCGGTGAGGGATGGCTACACCTTC. Its protein product is CASSTGGPVRDGYTF.

The rearrangement uses TRBV18 and TRBJ1-6, with D possibly matching TRBD1 (5 bases). CDR3 size: 18 residues. Germline CDR1 is KGHSH and CDR2 is LQKENI. V was trimmed by 0 bases and J by 1 base, leaving 13 bases between them. CDR3: CASSPPRRGGSYNSPLHF. CDR3 DNA sequence: TGTGCCAGCTCACCACCGCGTCGGGGGGGGTCCTATAATTCACCCCTCCACTTT.

The chain joins TRBV6-1 to TRBJ2-1, with 8 bases that match TRBD1. From germline, CDR1 is MNHNS and CDR2 SASEGT. The trim removed 5 bases at V and 3 bases at J, leaving 6 bases unmatched. The CDR3 is made up of 15 amino acids. The chain's CDR3 is CASSQRTGIYNEQFF. The CDR3 DNA reads TGTGCCAGCAGTCAAAGGACAGGGATCTACAATGAGCAGTTCTTC.

This clone appeared a few times. This chain connects TRBV30 to TRBJ2-5; tentative D call: TRBD2 (7 bases). The ends were cut back, 2 bases at V and 2 bases at J, with 12 bases in the middle. The CDR3 runs 14 residues. Germline-derived CDR1 and CDR2 are GTSNPN and SVGIG (reference sequence). This CDR3 reads CAWSKGGGQETQYF. The CDR3 region has the DNA TGTGCCTGGAGTAAGGGGGGAGGGCAAGAGACCCAGTACTTC. The full variable domain, completed using reference TRBV30 and TRBJ2-5, is SQTIHQWPATLVQPVGSPLSLECTVEGTSNPNLYWYRQAAGRGLQLLFYSVGIGQISSEVPQNLSASRPQDRQFILSSKKLLLSDSGFYLCAWSKGGGQETQYFGPGTRLLVL.

This clone was seen more than once but under ten times. The rearrangement uses TRBV2 and TRBJ1-1; D call uncertain. This CDR3 is built from 11 residues. The V and J ends lost 4 bases and 7 bases respectively, with 7 bases between them. Germline loops: CDR1 SNHLY, CDR2 FYNNEI. CDR3 in DNA: TGTGCCAGCAGTGTGGCGGGTGAAGCTTTCTTT. Amino acid sequence: CASSVAGEAFF.

This chain joins TRBV14 and TRBJ1-6; no definite D call. Germline V CDR1 and CDR2: SGHDN, FVKESK. V lost 1 base and J 14 bases, leaving 12 bases between the germline ends. The CDR3 is made up of 13 amino acids. The CDR3 region has the DNA TGTGCCAGCAGCCAAGGGAATCGAGGCACCCTCCACTTT. Its protein product is CASSQGNRGTLHF.

The chain uses TRBV5-8 and TRBJ1-1, with a weak D call TRBD1 (5 bases). Trimming took 1 base from V and 4 from J, leaving 8 bases between them. CDR3 length: 13 residues. Germline V gene sequence: CDR1 SGHTS, CDR2 YDEGEE. The chain's CDR3 is CASSLWGSTEAFF. The CDR3 bases are TGTGCCAGCAGCTTGTGGGGCAGCACTGAAGCTTTCTTT.

The chain couples TRBV7-8 to TRBJ1-1; 9 bases are shared with TRBD1. In germline, CDR1 is SGHVS, CDR2 FQNEAQ. The CDR3 runs to 13 residues. The V and J ends lost 5 bases and 8 bases, in that order; junction bases with no gene match: 6. The CDR3 loop is CASSPGQGQEAFF. CDR3 nucleotide sequence: TGTGCCAGCAGCCCTGGACAGGGGCAGGAAGCTTTCTTT.

This rearrangement joins TRBV13 to TRBJ2-4, with TRBD1 identical over 9 bases. This CDR3 contains 15 residues. Trimming removed 1 base from V and 5 bases from J; junction bases left unmatched: 3. Germline CDR1 and CDR2: PRHDT and FYEKMQ (reference sequence). CDR3 DNA sequence: TGTGCCAGCAGCTTAGACAGGGGGCTTGAAAACATTCAGTACTTC. Translating it yields CASSLDRGLENIQYF. Complete variable domain (other parts from reference TRBV13 and TRBJ2-4): AAGVIQSPRHLIKEKRETATLKCYPIPRHDTVYWYQQGPGQDPQFLISFYEKMQSDKGSIPDRFSAQQFSDYHSELNMSSLELGDSALYFCASSLDRGLENIQYFGAGTRLSVL.

This clone appeared once. V gene TRBV5-4 combines with J gene TRBJ2-2, with D perhaps TRBD1 (6 bases). CDR1 and CDR2 (germline): SGHNT, YYREEE (reference sequence). V was trimmed by 2 bases and J by 6 bases, leaving 20 bases between them. The CDR3 covers 17 residues. The CDR3 reads CASSLRRGSQRAGELFF. The DNA for the CDR3 is TGTGCCAGCAGCTTACGCAGGGGCTCCCAACGGGCCGGGGAGCTGTTTTTT. The whole variable domain, remainder taken from reference TRBV5-4 and TRBJ2-2, is ETGVTQSPTHLIKTRGQQVTLRCSSQSGHNTVSWYQQALGQGPQFIFQYYREEENGRGNFPPRFSGLQFPNYSSELNVNALELDDSALYLCASSLRRGSQRAGELFFGEGSRLTVL.

Here the CDR3 DNA reads TGTGCCAGCAGCCCCGGGAAGCATATAACCGGGGAGCTGTTTTTT. This codes for CASSPGKHITGELFF. The chain joins TRBV11-3 to TRBJ2-2, with D tentatively TRBD2 (5 bases). Germline values: CDR1 SGHNT, CDR2 YENEEA. Trimming removed 5 bases from V and 5 bases from J, with 15 bases in between. The CDR3 extends over 15 amino acids.

This clone was counted only a few times. DNA for the CDR3: TGTGCCATCAGCACTATTCGGTCAGATACGCAGTATTTT. Translation: CAISTIRSDTQYF. This sequence joins TRBV10-3 and TRBJ2-3; D remains unclear. The CDR3 sequence is 13 residues long. The germline gives CDR1 ENHRY, CDR2 SYGVKD. Trimming removed 6 bases at V and 4 bases at J, with 11 bases between.

V and J are TRBV30 and TRBJ1-2, with D possibly matching TRBD1 (5 bases). Between the trimmed V and J ends, which lost 1 base and 3 bases, there was a span of 12 bases. Germline V gene sequence: CDR1 GTSNPN, CDR2 SVGIG (reference sequence). The CDR3 sequence is 14 residues long. The CDR3, as DNA: TGTGCCTGGAGTGGGGGAAGACAGTACTATGGCTACACCTTC. As protein: CAWSGGRQYYGYTF.

This sequence joins TRBV18 and TRBJ2-5; 7 positions agree with TRBD1. The length of the CDR3 is 15 residues. Germline V gene lookup returns CDR1 KGHSH and CDR2 LQKENI. Unmatched junction bases numbered 8, after V lost 3 bases and J lost 4 bases. The CDR3 region is CASSPRPGGGETQYF. The CDR3 DNA reads as TGTGCCAGCTCACCGAGACCAGGGGGTGGAGAGACCCAGTACTTC.